These 17 T cell receptor beta chains came from one sample sequenced in a study of blood T cell repertoires in COVID-19. Repertoires were generated with immunoSEQ multiplex PCR, while TCRdb's copy carries only in-frame clones and drops some. The repertoire consists of about 90,000 clones, with 85% occurring once and the leading ten covering 3% to 3.5%. Material: peripheral blood. The receptors were sampled from a man aged 50 or older with acute or convalescent COVID-19.

The gene calls are TRBV11-2 and TRBJ2-7; no reliable D call. V was pared by 3 bases and J by 6 bases, with 6 bases between. CDR1 and CDR2 from the germline V gene are SGHAT and FQNNGV. This CDR3 comprises 11 residues. For the CDR3, the DNA is TGTGCCAGCAGCTTCACTCGCGAGCAGTACTTC. It translates to CASSFTREQYF.

The chain is built from TRBV7-2 and TRBJ2-7; a possible D gene is TRBD2 (6 bases). Trimming took 6 bases from V and 1 from J, leaving 13 bases between them. CDR3 length equals 14 residues. Germline loops: CDR1 SGHTA, CDR2 FQGNSA. The CDR3 DNA sequence: TGTGCCAGCAGTCGGAGGGGATCGTCCTACGAGCAGTACTTC. Translated: CASSRRGSSYEQYF.

In this sample, this clone turned up a few times. The rearrangement joins TRBV9 to TRBJ2-7, with TRBD1 matching 9 bases. V lost 7 bases and J lost 2; bases outside the gene matches: 13. From germline, CDR1 is SGDLS and CDR2 YYNGEE. The CDR3 runs to 16 residues. This CDR3 reads CASSPFAGTGTYEQYF. DNA of the CDR3: TGTGCCAGCTCTCCGTTCGCCGGGACAGGGACCTACGAGCAGTACTTC.

The V call is TRBV9, the J call TRBJ2-3; TRBD2 might be the D (6 bases). The V end was cut by 0 bases, the J end by 1 base, with 12 bases between. Germline CDR1 reads SGDLS; CDR2 reads YYNGEE. The CDR3 runs to 16 residues. The CDR3 region is CASSVGEGGGTDTQYF. The CDR3 bases are TGTGCCAGCAGCGTAGGTGAGGGAGGTGGCACAGATACGCAGTATTTT.

The V call is TRBV28, the J call TRBJ2-2; 9 bases are a match to TRBD1. The germline gives CDR1 MDHEN, CDR2 SYDVKM. The CDR3 is 15 residues long. Losses at the gene ends were 6 bases for V and 6 bases for J; bases not matched to a gene: 8. CDR3 nucleotides: TGTGCCAGCAGGTTGACAGGGGGTAGTTCCGGGGAGCTGTTTTTT. Protein product: CASRLTGGSSGELFF. The whole variable domain, filled in from reference TRBV28 and TRBJ2-2, reads DVKVTQSSRYLVKRTGEKVFLECVQDMDHENMFWYRQDPGLGLRLIYFSYDVKMKEKGDIPEGYSVSREKKERFSLILESASTNQTSMYLCASRLTGGSSGELFFGEGSRLTVL.

The genes are TRBV7-2 and TRBJ2-3, with 8 bases aligning to TRBD2. The CDR3 consists of 16 residues. Losses at the gene ends were 5 bases for V and 1 base for J; bases not matched to a gene: 8. Germline assignment: CDR1 SGHTA and CDR2 FQGNSA. CDR3 amino acids: CASSVGGRRGTDTQYF. The CDR3 region has the DNA TGTGCCAGCAGCGTGGGCGGGAGGAGGGGCACAGATACGCAGTATTTT.

This clone was observed once. V and J are TRBV6-5 and TRBJ2-6, with 7 bases that match TRBD1. CDR3 length: 14 residues. Germline values: CDR1 MNHEY, CDR2 SVGAGI. Losses at the gene ends were 10 bases for V and 0 bases for J; bases not matched to a gene: 3. The CDR3 region has the DNA TGTGCCACCAGGGGGAGCTCTGGGGCCAACGTCCTGACTTTC. It yields the protein CATRGSSGANVLTF.

The chain couples TRBV28 to TRBJ2-7; TRBD1 aligns across 7 bases. Trimming removed 6 bases from V and 2 bases from J; junction bases left unmatched: 10. The CDR3 is 15 residues long. Looked up from germline, CDR1 is MDHEN and CDR2 is SYDVKM. CDR3 in amino acids: CASRIVQGVAYEQYF. The DNA for the CDR3 is TGTGCCAGCAGGATAGTCCAGGGGGTCGCCTACGAGCAGTACTTC.

This chain joins TRBV28 and TRBJ1-2; D gene uncertain. The CDR3 is 11 residues long. The germline gives CDR1 MDHEN, CDR2 SYDVKM. Trimming left V 4 bases short and J 5 bases short, with 5 bases between. For the CDR3, the DNA is TGTGCCAGCAGTTCGAGATATGGCTACACCTTC. This encodes CASSSRYGYTF.

CDR3 region: CASSQASGLGSEQFF. In DNA, the CDR3 is TGCGCCAGCAGCCAAGCATCGGGACTAGGATCTGAGCAGTTCTTC. This rearrangement joins TRBV4-3 to TRBJ2-1, with TRBD2 matching over 8 bases. This CDR3 is 15 amino acids long. The germline CDR1 and CDR2 sequences are LGHNA and YSLEER. V was pared by 1 base and J by 9 bases, with 8 bases of the junction left unmatched.

The rearrangement uses TRBV6-6 and TRBJ2-5; weak D call: TRBD2 (5 bases). Trimming took 7 bases from V and 5 from J, leaving 11 bases between them. This CDR3 is built from 12 residues. Germline CDR1 reads MNHNY; CDR2 reads SVGAGI (reference sequence). This CDR3 is CASTNGVETQYF. CDR3 DNA: TGTGCCAGCACCAACGGGGTGGAGACCCAGTACTTC.

The rearrangement uses TRBV24-1 and TRBJ2-5; no clear D. Germline lookup yields CDR1 KGHDR and CDR2 SFDVKD. Between the trimmed V and J ends, which lost 9 bases and 0 bases, there was a span of 4 bases. This CDR3 region has 11 residues. The CDR3 is CATEYQETQYF. Written as DNA, the CDR3 is TGTGCCACCGAGTACCAAGAGACCCAGTACTTC.

In nucleotides, the CDR3 is TGCGCCAGCAGCTTGGTTTGGACAGGGGGCACAGATACGCAGTATTTT. Translating gives CASSLVWTGGTDTQYF. This chain uses TRBV5-1 with TRBJ2-3; 9 nucleotides agree with TRBD1. Germline CDR1 SGHRS, CDR2 YFSETQ. The CDR3 is 16 residues long. Trimming removed 0 bases from V and 1 base from J; junction bases left unmatched: 3.

This sequence joins TRBV7-6 and TRBJ2-5; the D is unclear. The CDR3 length is 13 residues. Trimming cost V 5 bases and J 5 bases, with 12 bases left between them. From germline, CDR1 is SGHVS and CDR2 FNYEAQ. This CDR3 reads CASSQSSRETQYF. The CDR3 nucleotides are TGTGCCAGCAGCCAGTCCTCTCGTGAGACCCAGTACTTC.

This clone was detected once. J is TRBJ2-1 and V is TRBV7-2; TRBD1 matches at 9 bases. Germline V lookup: CDR1 SGHTA, CDR2 FQGNSA. V lost 6 bases to trimming and J lost 6 bases; unmatched junction nucleotides: 9. This CDR3 contains 15 residues. The CDR3 DNA reads TGTGCCAGCAGACAGACCGGGACAGGGTCCAATGAGCAGTTCTTC. Protein: CASRQTGTGSNEQFF.

The V and J genes are TRBV7-2 and TRBJ1-1; D not resolved. Germline V lookup: CDR1 SGHTA, CDR2 FQGNSA. Deletions cut 8 bases from V and 5 bases from J, with 12 bases between. CDR3 size: 12 residues. The DNA of the CDR3 is TGTGCCAGCGTCGGGGATGGGACTGAAGCTTTCTTT. Encoded protein: CASVGDGTEAFF. Filled out from reference TRBV7-2 and TRBJ1-1, the complete variable domain reads GAGVSQSPSNKVTEKGKDVELRCDPISGHTALYWYRQSLGQGLEFLIYFQGNSAPDKSGLPSDRFSAERTGGSVSTLTIQRTQQEDSAVYLCASVGDGTEAFFGQGTRLTVV.

This clone was picked up a small number of times. This chain connects TRBV3-1 (or the pseudogene TRBV3-2) to TRBJ1-1; D might be TRBD1 (6 bases). The CDR3 loop spans 12 amino acids. Trimming pared 7 bases from V and 4 bases from J, leaving 10 bases between. Germline V gives CDR1 LGHDT, CDR2 YNNKEL (reference sequence). Here the CDR3 DNA reads TGTGCCAGCATAGGACAGTTCACTGAAGCTTTCTTT. The encoded protein is CASIGQFTEAFF.